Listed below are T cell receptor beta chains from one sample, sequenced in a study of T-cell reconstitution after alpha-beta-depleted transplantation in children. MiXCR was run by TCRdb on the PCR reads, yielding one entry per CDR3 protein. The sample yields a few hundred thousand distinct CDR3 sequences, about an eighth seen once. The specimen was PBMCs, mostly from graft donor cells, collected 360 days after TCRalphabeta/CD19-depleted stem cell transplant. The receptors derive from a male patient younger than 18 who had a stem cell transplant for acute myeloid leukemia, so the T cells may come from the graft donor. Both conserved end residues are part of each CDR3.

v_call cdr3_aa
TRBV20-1 CSAENQAGTEAFF
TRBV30 CAWSVTSGTQQFF
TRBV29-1 CSVESTGAEQFF
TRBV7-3 CASSQAGTSLRTGELFF
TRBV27 CASSFTSGSSTDTQYF
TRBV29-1 CSVGDRVAKNIQYF
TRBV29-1 CSVETRNTIYF
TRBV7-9 CASSLGTGNYYSGNTIYF
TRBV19 CASSARNEQFF
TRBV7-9 CASSLRTSGRDGTQYF
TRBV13 CASSRAGVGYEQFF
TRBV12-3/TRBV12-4 CASSPGGGRSYNEQFF
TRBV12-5 CASKSYEQYF
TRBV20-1 CSASWLDVDEQFF
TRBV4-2 CASSQEASGVYEQYF
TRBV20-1 CSARVTGSSGANVLTF
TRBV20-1 CSARDLRGSIYEQYF
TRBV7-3 CASSLSLSLNTGELFF
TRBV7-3 CASSLTPGGSYNEQFF
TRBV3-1 CASSQEPPLAGDNEQFF
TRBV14 CASSQANLASPRGYTF
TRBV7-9 CASSLVFLDEQYF
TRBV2 CAAVNREGFSYEQYF
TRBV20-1 CSARGRLPNTEAFF
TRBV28 CASRPPGFPADTQYF
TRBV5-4 CASSSQRVEQYF
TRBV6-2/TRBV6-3 CASSWYKETQYF
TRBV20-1 CSARDTPDRQGIIF
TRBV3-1 CASSRRSAMDRANGYTF
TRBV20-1 CSASHPGQGGQPQHF
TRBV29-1 CSVRRSNEKLFF
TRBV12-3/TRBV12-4 CASSESGGDQETQYF
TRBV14 CASSQIGAGTAEQYF
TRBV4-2 CASSLGTAQETQYF
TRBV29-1 CSADYGYTF
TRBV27 CASSLSEGRSYEQYF
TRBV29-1 CSVLGLLAVLETQYF
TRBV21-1 CASSKQKGGGFTFPRGNEQFF
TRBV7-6 CASSLVAHTLYEQYF
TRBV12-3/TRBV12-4 CASRSLNTGELFF
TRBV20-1 CSAGGQGIFYEQYF
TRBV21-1 CASSLGDRPQGDTQYF
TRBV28 CASSSYSGRVSYNEQFF
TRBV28 CASSLGGLVNEQYF
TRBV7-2 CASSSLGLAGAREQFF
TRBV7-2 CASNYGSYNEQFF
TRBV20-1 CSAPVALQSQHF
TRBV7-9 CASSFPATNEKLFF
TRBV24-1 CATSDLGLAEGGNRETQYF
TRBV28 CASRRDTYNEQFF
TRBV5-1 CASSLGLRTDTQYF
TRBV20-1 CSARDDGTLAYEQYF
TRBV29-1 CSVEDVLAGETPTYEQYF
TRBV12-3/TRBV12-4 CASSLVAGNTEAFF
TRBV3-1 CASSQWSDNEQFF
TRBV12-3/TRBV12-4 CASAGPGGYTF
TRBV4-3 CASSPKVGLRSSYEQYF